One and the same sample provided the 4 T cell receptor beta chains below, sequenced in a study of human T cells and chemical hapten exposure. The time point denotes: patch test 1, 2 weeks after DPC sensitization. Treatment denoted: therapeutic diphenylcyclopropenone sensitization with weekly scalp DPC. In TCRdb, the RACE reads were re-called with MiXCR into one record per CDR3 protein. The sample has roughly 180,000 distinct CDR3 sequences; roughly 15% are singletons. Material: whole blood, obtained in connection with sensitization to the hapten diphenylcyclopropenone (DPC). These receptors originate from a woman aged 25-40 years with alopecia areata. Some clones in this sample may be carry-over from other donors' samples.

This clonotype has just a few counts. The rearrangement uses TRBV7-8 and TRBJ2-3; no clear D. Germline loops: CDR1 SGHVS, CDR2 FQNEAQ. CDR3 size: 14 residues. Trimming shortened V by 0 bases and J by 2 bases, and 6 bases separated the two germline ends. The CDR3 nucleotides are TGTGCCAGCAGCTTAGCCCCCATCACAGATACGCAGTATTTT. Encoded protein: CASSLAPITDTQYF.

The chain links TRBV28 to TRBJ2-1, with 7 nucleotides matching TRBD2. Trimming at V came to 1 base and at J to 6 bases, leaving 6 bases not matched to a gene. Germline-derived CDR1 and CDR2 are MDHEN and SYDVKM. The CDR3 runs to 15 residues. The CDR3 spells CASSLSASGSNEQFF. DNA for the CDR3: TGTGCCAGCAGTTTATCGGCTAGCGGAAGCAATGAGCAGTTCTTC.

This clonotype has a handful of counts. The chain recombines TRBV12-3 or TRBV12-4 with TRBJ2-1, with TRBD2 identical over 9 bases. This CDR3 is 16 amino acids long. With V trimmed by 2 bases and J by 5 bases, 7 bases remained unmatched. Here the CDR3 DNA reads TGTGCCAGCAGTTTAAGGGGTAGCGGGAGTAACAATGAGCAGTTCTTC. It specifies CASSLRGSGSNNEQFF.

This clonotype was counted ten times or more. The chain uses TRBV6-6 and TRBJ1-5; D is possibly TRBD1 (6 bases). Trimming took 7 bases from V and 7 from J, leaving 17 bases between them. Germline loops: CDR1 MNHNY, CDR2 SVGAGI (reference sequence). The CDR3 is 14 amino acids. CDR3 nucleotide sequence: TGTGCCAGCATGGGGGGCAGGGAGAGGCAGCCCCAGCATTTT. This sequence encodes CASMGGRERQPQHF.